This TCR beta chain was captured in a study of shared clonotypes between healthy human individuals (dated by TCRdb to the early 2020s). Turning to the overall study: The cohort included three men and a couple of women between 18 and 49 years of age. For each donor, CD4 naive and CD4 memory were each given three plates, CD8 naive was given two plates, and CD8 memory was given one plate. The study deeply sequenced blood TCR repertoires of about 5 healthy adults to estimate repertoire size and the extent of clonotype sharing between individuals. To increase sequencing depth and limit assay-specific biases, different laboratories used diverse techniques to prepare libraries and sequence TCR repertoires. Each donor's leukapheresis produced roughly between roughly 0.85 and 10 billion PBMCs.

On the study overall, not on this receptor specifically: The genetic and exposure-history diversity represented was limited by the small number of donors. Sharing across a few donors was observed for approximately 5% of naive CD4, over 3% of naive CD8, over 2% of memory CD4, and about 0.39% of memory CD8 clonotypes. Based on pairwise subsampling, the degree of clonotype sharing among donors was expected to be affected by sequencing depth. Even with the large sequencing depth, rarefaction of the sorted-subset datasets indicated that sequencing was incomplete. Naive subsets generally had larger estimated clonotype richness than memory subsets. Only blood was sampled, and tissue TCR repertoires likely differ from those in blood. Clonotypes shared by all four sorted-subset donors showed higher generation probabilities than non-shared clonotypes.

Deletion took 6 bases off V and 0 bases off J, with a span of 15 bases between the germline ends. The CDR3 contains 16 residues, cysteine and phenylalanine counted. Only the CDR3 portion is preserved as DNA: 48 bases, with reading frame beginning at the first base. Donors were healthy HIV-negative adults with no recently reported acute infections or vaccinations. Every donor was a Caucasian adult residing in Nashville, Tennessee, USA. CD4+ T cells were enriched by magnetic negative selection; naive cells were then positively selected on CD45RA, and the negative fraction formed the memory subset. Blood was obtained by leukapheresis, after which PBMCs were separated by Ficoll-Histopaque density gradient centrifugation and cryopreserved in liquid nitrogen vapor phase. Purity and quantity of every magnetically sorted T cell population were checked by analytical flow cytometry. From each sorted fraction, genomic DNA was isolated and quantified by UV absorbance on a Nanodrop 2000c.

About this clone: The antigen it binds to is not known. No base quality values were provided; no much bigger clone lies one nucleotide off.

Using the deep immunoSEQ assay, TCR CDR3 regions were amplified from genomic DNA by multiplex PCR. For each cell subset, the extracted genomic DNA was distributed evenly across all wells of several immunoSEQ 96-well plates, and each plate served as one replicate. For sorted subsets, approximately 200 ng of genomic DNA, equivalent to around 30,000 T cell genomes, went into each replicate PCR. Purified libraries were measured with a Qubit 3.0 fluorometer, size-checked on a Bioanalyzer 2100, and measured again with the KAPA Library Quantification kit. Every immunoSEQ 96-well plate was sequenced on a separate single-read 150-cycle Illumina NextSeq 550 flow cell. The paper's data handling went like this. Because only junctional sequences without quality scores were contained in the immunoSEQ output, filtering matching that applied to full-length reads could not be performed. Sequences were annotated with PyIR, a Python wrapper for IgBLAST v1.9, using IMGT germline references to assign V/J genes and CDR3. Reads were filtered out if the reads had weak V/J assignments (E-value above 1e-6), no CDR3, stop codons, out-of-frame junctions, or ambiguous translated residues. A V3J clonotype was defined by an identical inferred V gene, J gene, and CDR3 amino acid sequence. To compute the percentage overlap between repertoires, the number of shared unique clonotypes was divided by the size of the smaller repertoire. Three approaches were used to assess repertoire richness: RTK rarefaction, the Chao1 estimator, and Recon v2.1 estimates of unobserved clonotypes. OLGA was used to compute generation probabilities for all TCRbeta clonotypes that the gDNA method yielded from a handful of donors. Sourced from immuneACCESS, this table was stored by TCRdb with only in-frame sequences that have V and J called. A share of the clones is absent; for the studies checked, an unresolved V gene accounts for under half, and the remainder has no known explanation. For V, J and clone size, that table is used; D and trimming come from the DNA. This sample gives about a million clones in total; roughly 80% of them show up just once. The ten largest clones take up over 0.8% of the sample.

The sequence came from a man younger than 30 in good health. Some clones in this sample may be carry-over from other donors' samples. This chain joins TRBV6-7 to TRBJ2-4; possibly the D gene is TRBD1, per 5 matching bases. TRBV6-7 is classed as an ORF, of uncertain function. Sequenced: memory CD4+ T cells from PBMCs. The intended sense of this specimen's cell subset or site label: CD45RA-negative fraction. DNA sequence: TGTGCCAGCAGCCCCGACAGAACCCTAGCCAAAAACATTCAGTACTTC. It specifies CASSPDRTLAKNIQYF.